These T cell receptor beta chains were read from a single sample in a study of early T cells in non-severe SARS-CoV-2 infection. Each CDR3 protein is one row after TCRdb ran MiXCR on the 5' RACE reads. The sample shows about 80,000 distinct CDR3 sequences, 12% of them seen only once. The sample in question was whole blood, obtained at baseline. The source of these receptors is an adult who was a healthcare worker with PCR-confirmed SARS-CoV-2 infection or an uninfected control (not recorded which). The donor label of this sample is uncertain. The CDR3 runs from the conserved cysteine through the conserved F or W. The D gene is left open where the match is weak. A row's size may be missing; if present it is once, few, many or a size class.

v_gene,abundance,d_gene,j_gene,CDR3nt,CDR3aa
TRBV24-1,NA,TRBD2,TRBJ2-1,TGTGCCACCAGTGACACCGGGACTAGTGGGTACAATGAGCAGTTCTTC,CATSDTGTSGYNEQFF
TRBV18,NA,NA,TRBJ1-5,TGTGCCAGCTCACCCGAGGGGAACAGGGATCAGCCCCAGCATTTT,CASSPEGNRDQPQHF
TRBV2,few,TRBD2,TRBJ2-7,TGTGCCAGCAGTGATTGGTCTAGCGGCCCCTACGAGCAGTACTTC,CASSDWSSGPYEQYF
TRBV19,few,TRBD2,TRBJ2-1,TGTGCCACCAAGACTAGCGGGAGACCCTGGGAGCAGTTCTTC,CATKTSGRPWEQFF
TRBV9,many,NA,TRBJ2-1,TGTGCCAGCAGCGCCGCGACGGGATCCTACAATGAGCAGTTCTTC,CASSAATGSYNEQFF
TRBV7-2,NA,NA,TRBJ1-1,TGTGCCGGCAGCTTAGTAATGGGGCGCGGGAACACTGAAGCTTTCTTT,CAGSLVMGRGNTEAFF
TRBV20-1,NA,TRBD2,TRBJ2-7,TGCAGTGCTAGACGGAGACTAGCGGGAGGCTACGAGCAGTACTTC,CSARRRLAGGYEQYF
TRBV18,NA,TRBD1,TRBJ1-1,TGTGCCAGCTCACCCTTAGACAGGGGCACTGAAGCTTTCTTT,CASSPLDRGTEAFF
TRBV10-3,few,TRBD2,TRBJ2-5,TGTGCCATCAGGGACGGGGGGGCCCAAGAGACCCAGTACTTC,CAIRDGGAQETQYF
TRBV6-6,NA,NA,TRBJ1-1,TGTGCCAGCAGTTTTCCTCTCACTGAAGCTTTCTTT,CASSFPLTEAFF
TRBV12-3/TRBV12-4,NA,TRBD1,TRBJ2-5,TGTGCCAGCAGTCACAAGGGTGGGACAGAAATTAAAGACCAAGAGACCCAGTACTTC,CASSHKGGTEIKDQETQYF
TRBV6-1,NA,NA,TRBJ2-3,TGTGCCAGCAGGGCCCCGGGCACAGATACGCAGTATTTT,CASRAPGTDTQYF
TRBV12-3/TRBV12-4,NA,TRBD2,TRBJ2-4,TGTGCCAGCAGTTGGACTAGGAAAAACATTCAGTACTTC,CASSWTRKNIQYF
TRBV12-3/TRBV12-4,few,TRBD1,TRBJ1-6,TGTGCCAGCGGGGACAGGGGACATTCACCCCTCCACTTT,CASGDRGHSPLHF
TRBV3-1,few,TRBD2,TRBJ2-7,TGTGCCAGCAGCGCGCTAGCGGGAGGCTTCTACGAGCAGTACTTC,CASSALAGGFYEQYF
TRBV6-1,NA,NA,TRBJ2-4,TGTGCCAGCAGCGACTACCTGAGACTAGCCAAAAACATTCAGTACTTC,CASSDYLRLAKNIQYF
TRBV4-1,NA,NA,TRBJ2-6,TGCGCCAGCAGCCAAGGATCACCTGAGTCTGGGGCCAACGTCCTGACTTTC,CASSQGSPESGANVLTF
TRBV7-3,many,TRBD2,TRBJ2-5,TGTGCCAGCAGCTTAGGGACTAGCGGGGGAGCCCAGTACTTC,CASSLGTSGGAQYF
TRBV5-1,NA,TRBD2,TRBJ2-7,TGCGCCAGCAGCTCTAGCGGGAGCTACGAGCAGTACTTC,CASSSSGSYEQYF
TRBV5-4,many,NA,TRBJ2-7,TGTGCCAGCAGCGGGGGGATGGCCGCCTACGAGCAGTACTTC,CASSGGMAAYEQYF
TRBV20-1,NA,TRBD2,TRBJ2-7,TGCAGTGCACTGGGACTAGCGGGGGCCGAGCAGTACTTC,CSALGLAGAEQYF
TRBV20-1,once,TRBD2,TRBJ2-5,TGCCGAAAAGCGGGGGGGCCGAAAGAGACCCAGTACTTC,CRKAGGPKETQYF
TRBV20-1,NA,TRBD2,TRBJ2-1,TGCAGTGCTAGAGATCGCCCGGGACTAGCGGGAACATACAATGAGCAGTTCTTC,CSARDRPGLAGTYNEQFF
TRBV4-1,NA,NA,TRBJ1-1,TGCGCCAGCAGCCAAGATAGTCTCAGAAGGACAGCTACCCGGCGGATTCCTTTCTTT,CASSQDSLRRTATRRIPFF
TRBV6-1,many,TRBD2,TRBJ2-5,TGTGCCAGCAGTGAAGCGGGGACTAGCGGGGGTTACCAAGAGACCCAGTACTTC,CASSEAGTSGGYQETQYF
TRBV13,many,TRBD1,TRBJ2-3,TGTGCCAGCAGCTTAGGACAGGGGACAGATACGCAGTATTTT,CASSLGQGTDTQYF
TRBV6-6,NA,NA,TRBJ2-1,TGTGCCAGCAGTTACAGAAGGGGGAACAATGAGCAGTTCTTC,CASSYRRGNNEQFF
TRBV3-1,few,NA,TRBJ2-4,TGTGCCAGCAGCCAATCCGGATTCGTCAAAAACATTCAGTACTTC,CASSQSGFVKNIQYF
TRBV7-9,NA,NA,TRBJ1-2,TGTGCCAGCAGCCAACATAACTATGGCTACACCTTC,CASSQHNYGYTF
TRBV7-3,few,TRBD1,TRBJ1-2,TGTGCCAGCAGCCTGACAGGGGGCGCCGGCTATGGCTACACCTTC,CASSLTGGAGYGYTF
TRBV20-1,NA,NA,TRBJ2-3,TGCAGTGCTAGAGAGGGGATTTCGCCAGATACGCAGTATTTT,CSAREGISPDTQYF
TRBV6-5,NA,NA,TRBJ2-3,TGTGCCAGCAGGCCCAGGGGGAGCGGGTACACAGATACGCAGTATTTT,CASRPRGSGYTDTQYF
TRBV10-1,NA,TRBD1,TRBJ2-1,TGCGCCAGCAGTGAGTCTAAAGGGGGCCGGAATGAGCAGTTCTTC,CASSESKGGRNEQFF
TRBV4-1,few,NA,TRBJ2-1,TGCGCCAGCAGCCATCGCGGCGGGACGGGCTTGAATGAGCAGTTCTTC,CASSHRGGTGLNEQFF
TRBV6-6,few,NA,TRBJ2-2,TGTGCCAGCAGCTCTCCCCGTAGGGCCGGGGAGCTGTTTTTT,CASSSPRRAGELFF
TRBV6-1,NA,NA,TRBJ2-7,TGTGCCAGCAGTGAATCCCAGGATGGGTACGAGCAGTACTTC,CASSESQDGYEQYF
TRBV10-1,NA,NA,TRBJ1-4,TGCGCCAGCAGTGCGACTGGTATGGGTGAAAAACTGTTTTTT,CASSATGMGEKLFF
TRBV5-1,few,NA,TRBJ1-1,TGCGCCAGCAGCCGGGGGCCCGAAGCTTTCTTT,CASSRGPEAFF
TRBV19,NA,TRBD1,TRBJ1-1,TGTGCCAGTAGTTTCATCGGACAGGTGACGGGGAACACTGAAGCTTTCTTT,CASSFIGQVTGNTEAFF
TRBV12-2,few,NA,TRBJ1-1,TGTGCAAGTCGCTTAGCCAACACTGAAGCTTTCTTT,CASRLANTEAFF
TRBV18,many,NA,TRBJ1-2,TGTGCCAGCTCACCAAGTCAGGCGGAGGGCTACACCTTC,CASSPSQAEGYTF
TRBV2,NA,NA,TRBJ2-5,TGTGCCAGCAGTCGAGATAATCAAGAGACCCAGTACTTC,CASSRDNQETQYF